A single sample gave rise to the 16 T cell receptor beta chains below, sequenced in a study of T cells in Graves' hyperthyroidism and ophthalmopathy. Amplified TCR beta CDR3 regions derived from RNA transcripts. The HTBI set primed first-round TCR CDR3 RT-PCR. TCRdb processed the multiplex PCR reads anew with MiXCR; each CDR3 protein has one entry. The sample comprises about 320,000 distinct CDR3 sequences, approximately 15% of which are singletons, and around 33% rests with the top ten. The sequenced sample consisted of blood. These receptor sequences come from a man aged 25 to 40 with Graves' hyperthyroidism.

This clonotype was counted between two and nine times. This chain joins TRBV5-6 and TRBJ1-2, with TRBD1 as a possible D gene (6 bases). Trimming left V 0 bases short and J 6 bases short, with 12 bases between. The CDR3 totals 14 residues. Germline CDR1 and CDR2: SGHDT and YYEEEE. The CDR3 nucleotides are TGTGCCAGCAGCTTGGGGACAGACCTTAATGGCTACACCTTC. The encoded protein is CASSLGTDLNGYTF.

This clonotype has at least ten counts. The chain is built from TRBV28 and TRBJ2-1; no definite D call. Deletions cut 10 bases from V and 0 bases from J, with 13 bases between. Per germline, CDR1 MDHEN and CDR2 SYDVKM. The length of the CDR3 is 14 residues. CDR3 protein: CATTLGSSYNEQFF. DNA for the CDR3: TGTGCCACTACTCTAGGTAGCTCCTACAATGAGCAGTTCTTC.

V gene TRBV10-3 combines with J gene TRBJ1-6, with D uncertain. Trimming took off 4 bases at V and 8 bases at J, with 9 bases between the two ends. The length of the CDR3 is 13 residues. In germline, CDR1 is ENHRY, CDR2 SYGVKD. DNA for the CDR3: TGTGCCATCAGTGCCTCCGAACATTCACCCCTCCACTTT. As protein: CAISASEHSPLHF.

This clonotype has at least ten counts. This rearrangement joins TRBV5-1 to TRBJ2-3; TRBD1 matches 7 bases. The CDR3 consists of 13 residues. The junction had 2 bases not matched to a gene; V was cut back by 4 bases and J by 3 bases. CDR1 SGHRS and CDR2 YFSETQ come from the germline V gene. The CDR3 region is CASSGTDTDTQYF. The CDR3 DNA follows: TGCGCCAGCAGCGGGACAGATACAGATACGCAGTATTTT.

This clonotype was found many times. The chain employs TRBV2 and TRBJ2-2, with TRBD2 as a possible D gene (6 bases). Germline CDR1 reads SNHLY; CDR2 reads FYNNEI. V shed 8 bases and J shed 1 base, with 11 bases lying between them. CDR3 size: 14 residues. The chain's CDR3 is CASLRELNTGELFF. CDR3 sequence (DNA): TGTGCCAGCTTGCGGGAACTGAACACCGGGGAGCTGTTTTTT.

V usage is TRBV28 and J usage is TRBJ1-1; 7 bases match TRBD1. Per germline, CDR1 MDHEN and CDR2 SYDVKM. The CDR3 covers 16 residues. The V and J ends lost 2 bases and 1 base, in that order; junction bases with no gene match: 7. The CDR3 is CASSLEETGTNTEAFF. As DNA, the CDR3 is TGTGCCAGCAGTTTAGAGGAGACAGGGACGAACACTGAAGCTTTCTTT.

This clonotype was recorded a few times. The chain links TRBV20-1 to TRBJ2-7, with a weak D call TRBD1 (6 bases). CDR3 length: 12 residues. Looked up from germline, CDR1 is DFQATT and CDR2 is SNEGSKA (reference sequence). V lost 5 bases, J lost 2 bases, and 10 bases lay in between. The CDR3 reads CSAQDSTYEQYF. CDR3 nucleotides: TGCAGTGCTCAGGACAGTACCTACGAGCAGTACTTC.

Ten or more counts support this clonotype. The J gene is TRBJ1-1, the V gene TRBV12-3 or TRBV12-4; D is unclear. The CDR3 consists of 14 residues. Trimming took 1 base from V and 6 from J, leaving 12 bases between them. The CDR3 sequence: CASSLEAPSAEAFF. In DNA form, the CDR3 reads TGTGCCAGCAGTTTAGAAGCCCCGAGCGCTGAAGCTTTCTTT.

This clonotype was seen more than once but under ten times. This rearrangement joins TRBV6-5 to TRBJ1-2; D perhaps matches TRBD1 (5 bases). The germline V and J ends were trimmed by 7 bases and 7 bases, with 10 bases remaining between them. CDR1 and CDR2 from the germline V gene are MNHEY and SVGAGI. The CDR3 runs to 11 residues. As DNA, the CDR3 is TGTGCCAGCATTGGGGCTGCTGGCTACACCTTC. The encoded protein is CASIGAAGYTF.

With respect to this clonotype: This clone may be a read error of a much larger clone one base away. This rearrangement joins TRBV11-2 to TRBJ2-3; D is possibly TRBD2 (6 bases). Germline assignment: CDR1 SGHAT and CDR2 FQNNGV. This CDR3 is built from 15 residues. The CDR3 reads CTSRSGGPSTDTQYF. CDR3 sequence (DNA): TGTACCAGCAGATCCGGAGGGCCGAGCACAGATACGCAGTATTTT.

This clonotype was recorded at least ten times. The CDR3 here is CALRLAVGYEQYF. CDR3 nucleotides: TGTGCCTTACGACTAGCGGTTGGCTACGAGCAGTACTTC. The chain links TRBV30 to TRBJ2-7, with 9 nucleotides matching TRBD2. The CDR3 is 13 residues long. Germline loops: CDR1 GTSNPN, CDR2 SVGIG (reference sequence). V lost 7 bases, J lost 3 bases, and 7 bases stayed unmatched.

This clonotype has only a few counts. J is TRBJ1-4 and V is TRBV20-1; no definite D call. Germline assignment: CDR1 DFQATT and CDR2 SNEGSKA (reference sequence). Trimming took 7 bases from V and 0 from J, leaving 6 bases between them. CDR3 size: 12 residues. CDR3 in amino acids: CSGYATNEKLFF. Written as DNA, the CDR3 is TGCAGTGGGTACGCAACTAATGAAAAACTGTTTTTT.

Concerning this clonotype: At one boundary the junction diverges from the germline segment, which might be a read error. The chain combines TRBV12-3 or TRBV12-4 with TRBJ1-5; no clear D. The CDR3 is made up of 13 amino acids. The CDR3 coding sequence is TGTGCCAGCAGCCACCTATCTAATCGGCCCCAGCATTTT. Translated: CASSHLSNRPQHF.

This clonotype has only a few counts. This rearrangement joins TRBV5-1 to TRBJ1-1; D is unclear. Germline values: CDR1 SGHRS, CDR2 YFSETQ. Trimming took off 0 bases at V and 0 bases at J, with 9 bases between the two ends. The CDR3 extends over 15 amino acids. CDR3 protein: CASSLGASLNTEAFF. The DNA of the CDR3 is TGCGCCAGCAGCTTGGGGGCTAGCTTGAACACTGAAGCTTTCTTT.

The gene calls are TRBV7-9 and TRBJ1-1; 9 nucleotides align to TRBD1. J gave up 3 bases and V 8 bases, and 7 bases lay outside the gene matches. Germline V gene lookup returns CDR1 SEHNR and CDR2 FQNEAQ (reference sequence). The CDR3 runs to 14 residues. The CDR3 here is CASGSTGGDTEAFF. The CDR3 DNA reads TGTGCCAGCGGCTCGACAGGGGGAGACACTGAAGCTTTCTTT.

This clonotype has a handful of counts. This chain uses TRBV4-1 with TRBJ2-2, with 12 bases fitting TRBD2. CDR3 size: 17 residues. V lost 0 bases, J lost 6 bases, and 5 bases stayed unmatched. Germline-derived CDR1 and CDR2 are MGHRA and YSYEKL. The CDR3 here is CASSQDRLAGEAGELFF. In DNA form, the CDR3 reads TGCGCCAGCAGCCAAGATCGACTAGCGGGAGAGGCCGGGGAGCTGTTTTTT.